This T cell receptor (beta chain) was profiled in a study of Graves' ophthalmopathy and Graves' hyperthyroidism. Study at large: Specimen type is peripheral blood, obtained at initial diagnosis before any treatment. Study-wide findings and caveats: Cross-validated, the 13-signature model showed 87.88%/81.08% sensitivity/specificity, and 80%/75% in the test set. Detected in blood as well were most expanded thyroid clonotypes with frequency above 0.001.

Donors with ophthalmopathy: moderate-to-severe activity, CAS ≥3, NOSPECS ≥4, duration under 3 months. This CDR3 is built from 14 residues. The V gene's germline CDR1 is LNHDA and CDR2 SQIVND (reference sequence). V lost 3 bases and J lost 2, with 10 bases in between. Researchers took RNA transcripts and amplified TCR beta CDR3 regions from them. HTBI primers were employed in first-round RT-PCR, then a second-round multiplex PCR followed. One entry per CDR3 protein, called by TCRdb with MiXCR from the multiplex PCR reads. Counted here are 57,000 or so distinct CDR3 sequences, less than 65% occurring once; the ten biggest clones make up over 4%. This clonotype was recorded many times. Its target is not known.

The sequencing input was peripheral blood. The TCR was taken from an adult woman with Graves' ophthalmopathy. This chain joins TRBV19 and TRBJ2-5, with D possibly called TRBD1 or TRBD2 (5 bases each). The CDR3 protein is CASSISGTQETQYF. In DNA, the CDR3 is TGTGCCAGTAGTATTTCGGGGACGCAAGAGACCCAGTACTTC.